What follows is one T cell receptor (beta chain) and its context. In the study's own analysis: Estimation of nucleated cell counts was performed using reference gene primer amplification. Generated by immunoSEQ multiplex PCR, the TCRdb table keeps only in-frame clones and is missing some. V, J and clone size derive from that table, while D and trimming were established from the DNA sequence. The sample holds 300,000 to 400,000 clones, more than 70% seen once. Per the germline V gene, CDR1 is KGHSH and CDR2 is LQKENI. V was shortened by 2 bases and J by 4 bases, with 12 bases between the two germline ends. The CDR3 consists of 14 residues. The source of the sample is a study of blood T cell repertoires in COVID-19. Study as a whole: Researchers got acute and convalescent COVID-19 samples from the United States, Italy and Spain.

The sequencing input was peripheral blood. The V and J genes are TRBV18 and TRBJ2-7; D perhaps matches TRBD2 (7 bases). The source is a young man with active or convalescent COVID-19. CDR3 amino acids: CASSPGRGPYEQYF. Written as DNA, the CDR3 is TGTGCCAGCTCACCAGGGCGGGGGCCTTACGAGCAGTACTTC.